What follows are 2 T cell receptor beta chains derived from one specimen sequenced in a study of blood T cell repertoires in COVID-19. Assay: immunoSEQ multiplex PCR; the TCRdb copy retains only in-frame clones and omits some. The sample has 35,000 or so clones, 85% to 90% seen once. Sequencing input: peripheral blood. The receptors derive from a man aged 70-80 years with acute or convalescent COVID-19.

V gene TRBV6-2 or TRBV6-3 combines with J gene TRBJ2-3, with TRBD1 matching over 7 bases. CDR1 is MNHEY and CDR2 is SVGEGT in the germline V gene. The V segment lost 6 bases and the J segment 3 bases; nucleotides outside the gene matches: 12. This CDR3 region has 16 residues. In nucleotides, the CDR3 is TGTGCCAGCAGCCCTCACCGGGACAGAGCAACAGATACGCAGTATTTT. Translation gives CASSPHRDRATDTQYF.

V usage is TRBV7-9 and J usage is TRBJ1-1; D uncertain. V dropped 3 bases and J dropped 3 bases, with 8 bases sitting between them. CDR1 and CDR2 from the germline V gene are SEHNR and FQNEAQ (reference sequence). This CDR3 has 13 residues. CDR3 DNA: TGTGCCAGCAGCTTTACAGAGTACACTGAAGCTTTCTTT. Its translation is CASSFTEYTEAFF.